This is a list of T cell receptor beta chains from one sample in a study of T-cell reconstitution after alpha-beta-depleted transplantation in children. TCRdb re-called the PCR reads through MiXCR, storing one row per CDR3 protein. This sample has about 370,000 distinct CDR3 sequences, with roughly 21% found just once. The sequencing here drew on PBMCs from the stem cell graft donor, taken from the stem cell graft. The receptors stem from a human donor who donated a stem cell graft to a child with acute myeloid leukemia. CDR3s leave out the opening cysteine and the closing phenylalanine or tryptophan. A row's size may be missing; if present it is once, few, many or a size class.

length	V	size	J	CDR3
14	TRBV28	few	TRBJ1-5	ASSIPGTGGNQPQH
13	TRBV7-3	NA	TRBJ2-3	ASSLIIGFTDTQY
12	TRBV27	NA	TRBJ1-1	ASSRMAMNTEAF
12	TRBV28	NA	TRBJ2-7	ASSRQGTGYEQY
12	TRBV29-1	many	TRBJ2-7	SVGRTGESYEQY
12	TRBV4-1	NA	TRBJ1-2	ASSQDRIRSGYT
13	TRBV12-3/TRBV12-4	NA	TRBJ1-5	ASSFRDVSNQPQH
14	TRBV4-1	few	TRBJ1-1	ASSLRPGVLIPEAF
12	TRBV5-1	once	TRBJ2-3	ASSSGELSTTQY
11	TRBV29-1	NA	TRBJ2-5	SVPLTGQETQY
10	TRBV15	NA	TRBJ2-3	ATRATSDTQY
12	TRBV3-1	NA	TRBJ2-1	ASSQGTSGSEQF
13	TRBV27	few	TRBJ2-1	ASSLSANPGNEQF
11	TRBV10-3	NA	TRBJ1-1	AIRATENTEAF
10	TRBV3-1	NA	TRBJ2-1	ASSQDRARQF
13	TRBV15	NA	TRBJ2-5	ATSISLAGEETQH
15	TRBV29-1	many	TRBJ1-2	SVEGATEGLTNYGYT
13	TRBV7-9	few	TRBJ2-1	ASSFQQLGYNEQF
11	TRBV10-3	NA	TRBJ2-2	AISGWDGGELF
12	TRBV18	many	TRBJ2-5	ASSPLAEQETQY
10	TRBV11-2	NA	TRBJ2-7	ASSLLGREQY
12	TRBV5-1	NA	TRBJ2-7	ASTLAGQTYEQY
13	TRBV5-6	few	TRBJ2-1	ASSRGGATRDEQF
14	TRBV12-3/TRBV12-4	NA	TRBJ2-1	ASNQPGAGILNEQF
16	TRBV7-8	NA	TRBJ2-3	ASSLVSRSSGPLDTQY
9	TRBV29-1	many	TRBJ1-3	SVEGDGPLY
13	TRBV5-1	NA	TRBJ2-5	ASSSLAGHQETQY
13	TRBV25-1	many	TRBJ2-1	ASSERRVTYNEQF
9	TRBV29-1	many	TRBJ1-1	SATGSPEAF
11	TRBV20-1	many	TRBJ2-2	SASDRGYGELF
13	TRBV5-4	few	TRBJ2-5	ASSPELRAQETQY
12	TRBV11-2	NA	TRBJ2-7	ASSSRQNSYEQY
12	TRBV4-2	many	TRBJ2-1	ASSQDPYSNEQF
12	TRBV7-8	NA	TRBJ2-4	ASSSRGAKNIQY
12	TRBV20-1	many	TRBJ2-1	SARTETSPVRQF
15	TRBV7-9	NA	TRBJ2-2	ASSLTLLTGMSGELF
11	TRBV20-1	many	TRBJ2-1	SADIPSYNEQF
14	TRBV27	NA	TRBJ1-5	ASSGGGLGGNQPQH
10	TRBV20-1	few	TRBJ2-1	SASGQGDEQF
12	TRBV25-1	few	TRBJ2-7	ASSEGRTTYEQY
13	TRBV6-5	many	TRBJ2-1	ASSYGLPTYNEQF
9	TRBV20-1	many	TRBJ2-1	SVKTGHEQF
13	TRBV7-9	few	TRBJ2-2	ASSLAGQVAGELF
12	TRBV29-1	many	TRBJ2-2	SVKGQGASGELF
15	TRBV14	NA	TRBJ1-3	ASSHPTGKRVGNTIY
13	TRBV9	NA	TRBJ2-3	ASSVEAGPTDTQY
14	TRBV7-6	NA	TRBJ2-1	ASSLAGTGEYNEQF
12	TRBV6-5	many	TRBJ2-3	ASSTLRGTDTQY
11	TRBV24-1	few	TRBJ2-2	ATKDENTGELF
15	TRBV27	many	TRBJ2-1	ASSFPRGGSTYNEQF
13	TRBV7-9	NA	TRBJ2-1	ASSLGSGSGNEQF
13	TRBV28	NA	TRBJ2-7	ASSPQGIRPFEQY
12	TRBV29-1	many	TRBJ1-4	SVEDSRRNEKLF
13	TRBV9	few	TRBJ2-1	ASSVAGAPYNEQF
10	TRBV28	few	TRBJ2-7	ASSAQGSEQY
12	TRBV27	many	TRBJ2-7	ASGLAGGYYEQY
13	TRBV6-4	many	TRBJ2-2	ASSDSSGSTGELF
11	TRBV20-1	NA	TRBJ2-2	SATTRNTGELF
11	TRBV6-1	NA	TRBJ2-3	ARAGGPLDTQY